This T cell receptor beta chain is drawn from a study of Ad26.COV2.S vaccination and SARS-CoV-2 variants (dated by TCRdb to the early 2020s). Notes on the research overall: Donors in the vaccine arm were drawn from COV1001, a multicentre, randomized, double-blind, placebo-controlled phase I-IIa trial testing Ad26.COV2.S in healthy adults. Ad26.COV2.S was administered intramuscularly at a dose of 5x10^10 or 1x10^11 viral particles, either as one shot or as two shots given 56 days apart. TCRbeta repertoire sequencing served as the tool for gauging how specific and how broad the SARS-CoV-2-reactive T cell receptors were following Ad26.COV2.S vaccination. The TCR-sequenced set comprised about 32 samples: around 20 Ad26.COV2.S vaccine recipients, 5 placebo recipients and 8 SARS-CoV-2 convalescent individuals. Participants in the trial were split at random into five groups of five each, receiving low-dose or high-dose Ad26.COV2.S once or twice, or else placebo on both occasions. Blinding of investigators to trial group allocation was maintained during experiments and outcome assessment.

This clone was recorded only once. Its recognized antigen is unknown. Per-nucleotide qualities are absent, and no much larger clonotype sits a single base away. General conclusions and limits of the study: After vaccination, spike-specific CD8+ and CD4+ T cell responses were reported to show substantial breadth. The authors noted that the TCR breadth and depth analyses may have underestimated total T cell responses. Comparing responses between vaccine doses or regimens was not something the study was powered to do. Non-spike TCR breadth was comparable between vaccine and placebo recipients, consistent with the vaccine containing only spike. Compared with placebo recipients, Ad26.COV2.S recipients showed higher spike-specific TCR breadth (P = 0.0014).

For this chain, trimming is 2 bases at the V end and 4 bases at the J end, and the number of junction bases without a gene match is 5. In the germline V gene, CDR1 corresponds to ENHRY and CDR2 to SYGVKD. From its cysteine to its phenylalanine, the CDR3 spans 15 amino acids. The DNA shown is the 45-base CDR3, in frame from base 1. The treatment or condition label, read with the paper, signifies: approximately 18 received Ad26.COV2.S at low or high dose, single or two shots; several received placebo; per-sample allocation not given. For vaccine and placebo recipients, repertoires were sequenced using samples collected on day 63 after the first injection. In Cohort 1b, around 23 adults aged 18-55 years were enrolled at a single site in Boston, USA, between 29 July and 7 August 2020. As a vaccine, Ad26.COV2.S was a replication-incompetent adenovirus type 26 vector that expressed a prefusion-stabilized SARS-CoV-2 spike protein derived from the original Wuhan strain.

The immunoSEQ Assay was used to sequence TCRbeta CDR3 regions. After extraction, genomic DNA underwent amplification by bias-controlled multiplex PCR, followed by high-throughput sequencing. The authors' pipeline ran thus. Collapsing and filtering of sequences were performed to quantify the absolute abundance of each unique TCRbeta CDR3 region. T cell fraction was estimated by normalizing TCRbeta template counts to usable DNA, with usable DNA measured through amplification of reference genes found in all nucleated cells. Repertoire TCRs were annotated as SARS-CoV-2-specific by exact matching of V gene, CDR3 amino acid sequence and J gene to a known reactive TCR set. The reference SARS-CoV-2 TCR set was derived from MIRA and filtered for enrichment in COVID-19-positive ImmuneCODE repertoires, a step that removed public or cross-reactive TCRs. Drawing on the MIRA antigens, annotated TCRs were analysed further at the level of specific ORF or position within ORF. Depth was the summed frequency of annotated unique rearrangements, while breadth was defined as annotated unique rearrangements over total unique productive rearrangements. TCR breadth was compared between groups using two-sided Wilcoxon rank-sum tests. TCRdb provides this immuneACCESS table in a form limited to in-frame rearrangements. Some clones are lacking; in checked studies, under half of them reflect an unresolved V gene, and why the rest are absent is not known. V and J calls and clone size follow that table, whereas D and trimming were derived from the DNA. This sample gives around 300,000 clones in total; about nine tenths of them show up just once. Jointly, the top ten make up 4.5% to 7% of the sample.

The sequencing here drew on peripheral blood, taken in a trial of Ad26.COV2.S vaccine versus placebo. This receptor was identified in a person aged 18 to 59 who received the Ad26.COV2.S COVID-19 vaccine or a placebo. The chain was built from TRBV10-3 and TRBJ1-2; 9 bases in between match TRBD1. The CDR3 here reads CAISERTGAFYGYTF. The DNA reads TGTGCCATCAGTGAGCGGACAGGGGCTTTCTATGGCTACACCTTC.